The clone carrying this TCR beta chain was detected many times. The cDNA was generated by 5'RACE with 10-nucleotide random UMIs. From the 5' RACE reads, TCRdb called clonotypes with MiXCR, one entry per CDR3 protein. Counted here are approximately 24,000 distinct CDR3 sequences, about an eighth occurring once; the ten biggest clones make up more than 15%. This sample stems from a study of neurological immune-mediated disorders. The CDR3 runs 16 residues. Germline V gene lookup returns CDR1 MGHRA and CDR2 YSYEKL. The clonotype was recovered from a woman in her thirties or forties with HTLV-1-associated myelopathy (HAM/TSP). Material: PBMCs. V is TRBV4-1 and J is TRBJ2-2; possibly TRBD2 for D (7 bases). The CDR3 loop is CASRRGGMVNTGELFF. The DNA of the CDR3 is TGCGCTTCCCGGAGGGGGGGTATGGTTAACACCGGGGAGCTGTTTTTT.